This entry features one T cell receptor beta chain sequence. Its antigen is unknown. Both 60 Vbeta primers and 13 Jbeta primers went into the PCR. TCRdb's table, derived via immunoSEQ multiplex PCR, lists solely in-frame clones and lacks some. The table has roughly 100,000 clones, around 74% seen once. The entry originates in a study of cytomegalovirus exposure and HLA in healthy donors. At the level of the study: Within an early data release were 80 million to 90 million unique TCRs drawn from HLA-typed donors.

Germline CDR1 and CDR2: LGHNT and FRNRAP. The CDR3 loop spans 14 amino acids. Trimming stripped 5 bases from V and 6 bases from J, with 14 bases between. Study findings and constraints: Cytomegalovirus status was reportedly diagnosed by the classifier with high sensitivity and specificity. A cluster of highly shared sequence variants was likely a sequencing artifact. The authors assumed roughly uniform sequencing depth across donors for presence/absence analyses.

This rearrangement joins TRBV12-5 to TRBJ1-3; TRBD1 is a possible D gene (5 bases). The receptor comes from a middle-aged man in good health and CMV-seropositive. Sequencing was performed on PBMCs. The CDR3 sequence: CASGTRDWENTIYF. CDR3 coding DNA: TGTGCTAGTGGTACCCGGGACTGGGAAAACACCATATATTTT.